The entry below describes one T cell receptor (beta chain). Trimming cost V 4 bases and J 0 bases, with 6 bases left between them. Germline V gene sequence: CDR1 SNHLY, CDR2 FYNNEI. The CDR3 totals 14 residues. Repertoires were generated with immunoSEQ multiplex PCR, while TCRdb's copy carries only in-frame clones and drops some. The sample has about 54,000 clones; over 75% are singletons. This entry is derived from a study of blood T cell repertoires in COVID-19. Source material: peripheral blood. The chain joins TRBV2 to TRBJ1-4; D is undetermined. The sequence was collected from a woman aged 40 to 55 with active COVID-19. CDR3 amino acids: CASSVSATNEKLFF. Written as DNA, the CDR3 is TGTGCCAGCAGTGTATCAGCAACTAATGAAAAACTGTTTTTT. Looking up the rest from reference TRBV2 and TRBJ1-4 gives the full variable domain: EPEVTQTPSHQVTQMGQEVILRCVPISNHLYFYWYRQILGQKVEFLVSFYNNEISEKSEIFDDQFSVERPDGSNFTLKIRSTKLEDSAMYFCASSVSATNEKLFFGSGTQLSVL.